This TCR beta chain comes out of a study of OX40 agonist ivuxolimab in advanced cancers. Study at large: Ivuxolimab, an agonistic anti-OX40 (CD134) antibody, was given to patients.

If patients had autoimmune disease history or systemic immunosuppression, they were excluded. With baseline, cycle 4 day 1, and cycle 7 day 1 as timepoints, blood was sampled. Germline V gene data show CDR1 as LNHDA and CDR2 as SQIVND (reference sequence). Between the trimmed V and J ends, which lost 3 bases and 7 bases, there was a span of 7 bases. The CDR3 consists of 12 residues. Clones were sequenced by immunoSEQ multiplex PCR, and TCRdb holds only the in-frame ones, with some missing. The profile covers tens of thousands of clones, with 88% appearing a single time and 0.65% to 0.7% taken by the ten largest. The sample holds one count of this clone. Its antigen is as yet unknown. Study-level findings and limits: CD8+ T cells were the subset that, on average, had more expanded clones than CD4+.

The specimen was CD4+ or CD8+ T cells sorted from blood, collected in a trial of the OX40 agonist ivuxolimab. This chain uses TRBV19 with TRBJ2-1; tentatively, D is TRBD2 (5 bases). This TCR was recovered from an adult with an advanced solid tumor such as melanoma, head and neck, liver or kidney cancer. The CDR3 loop reads CASSIRGNEQFF. CDR3 nucleotides: TGTGCCAGTAGTATCCGGGGAAATGAGCAGTTCTTC. Complete variable domain (other parts from reference TRBV19 and TRBJ2-1): DGGITQSPKYLFRKEGQNVTLSCEQNLNHDAMYWYRQDPGQGLRLIYYSQIVNDFQKGDIAEGYSVSREKKESFPLTVTSAQKNPTAFYLCASSIRGNEQFFGPGTRLTVL.